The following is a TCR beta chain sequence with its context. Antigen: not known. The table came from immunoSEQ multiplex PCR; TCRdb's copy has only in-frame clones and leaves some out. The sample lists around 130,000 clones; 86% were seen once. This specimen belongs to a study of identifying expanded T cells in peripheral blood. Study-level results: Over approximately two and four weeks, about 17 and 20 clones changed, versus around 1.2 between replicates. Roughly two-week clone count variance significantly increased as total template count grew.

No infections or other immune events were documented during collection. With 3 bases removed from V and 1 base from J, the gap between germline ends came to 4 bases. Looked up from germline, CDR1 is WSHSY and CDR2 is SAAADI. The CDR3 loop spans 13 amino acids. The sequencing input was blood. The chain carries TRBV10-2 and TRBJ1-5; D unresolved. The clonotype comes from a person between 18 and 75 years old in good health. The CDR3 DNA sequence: TGCGCCAGCAGTGACCACAGCAATCAGCCCCAGCATTTT. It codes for CASSDHSNQPQHF.